These 29 T cell receptor beta chains came from one sample sequenced in a study of T cell responses to AZD1222 COVID-19 vaccine. Method: immunoSEQ multiplex PCR; TCRdb's copy keeps in-frame clones and lacks some. The sample lists approximately 180,000 clones, about nine tenths seen once, with approximately 3% in the top ten. The sequenced sample was peripheral blood, obtained on day 0 of AZD1222 vaccination. The receptors come from an adult in good health.

J is TRBJ1-1 and V is TRBV27; D not certain. This CDR3 spans 13 amino acids. CDR1 is MNHEY, CDR2 SMNVEV, per germline (reference sequence). Between the trimmed V and J ends, which lost 5 bases and 1 base, there was a span of 8 bases. CDR3 protein: CASSPGGNTEAFF. The CDR3 DNA reads as TGTGCCAGCAGTCCGGGAGGGAACACTGAAGCTTTCTTT.

This chain links TRBV19 with TRBJ1-2, with TRBD1 matching 10 bases. Germline CDR1 is LNHDA and CDR2 is SQIVND (reference sequence). CDR3 length equals 14 residues. With V trimmed by 7 bases and J by 1 base, 3 bases remained unmatched. CDR3 protein: CASMGQGINYGYTF. As DNA, the CDR3 is TGTGCCAGTATGGGACAGGGGATTAACTATGGCTACACCTTC.

CDR3 protein: CASSPNLGASGVEQYF. CDR3 DNA: TGTGCCAGCAGCCCTAATCTCGGGGCCTCGGGGGTTGAGCAGTACTTC. V gene TRBV7-9 combines with J gene TRBJ2-7, with D perhaps matching TRBD2 (6 bases). V was clipped by 5 bases and J by 7 bases, with 24 bases between them. CDR3 size: 16 residues. Germline values: CDR1 SEHNR, CDR2 FQNEAQ (reference sequence).

The chain carries TRBV5-4 and TRBJ2-7; unclear D gene. Germline lookup yields CDR1 SGHNT and CDR2 YYREEE (reference sequence). The CDR3 has 12 amino acids. V was pared by 0 bases and J by 3 bases, with 4 bases between. CDR3 DNA: TGTGCCAGCAGCTTGGAGAGCTACGAGCAGTACTTC. Translated, it gives CASSLESYEQYF.

This chain connects TRBV5-6 to TRBJ1-6; 9 nucleotides match TRBD1. The V segment lost 4 bases and the J segment 7 bases; nucleotides outside the gene matches: 6. The germline V gene has CDR1 SGHDT and CDR2 YYEEEE. The CDR3 contains 15 residues. CDR3 in DNA: TGTGCCAGCAGCCGGACAGGGGCCTTGAATTCACCCCTCCACTTT. Its translation: CASSRTGALNSPLHF.

In the case of this clone: At one of its ends the junction is not consistent with the germline gene, which may arise from a read error. The chain couples TRBV12-3 or TRBV12-4 to TRBJ2-1; 11 positions match TRBD2. The CDR3 runs to 13 residues. The CDR3, as DNA: TGTGCCAGCAGTCTAGCGGGGGGCGATGAGCAGTTCTTC. Residues: CASSLAGGDEQFF.

This sequence joins TRBV2 and TRBJ2-7; 7 nucleotides match TRBD1. J gave up 0 bases and V 3 bases, and 2 bases lay outside the gene matches. This CDR3 has 14 residues. CDR1 is SNHLY, CDR2 FYNNEI, per germline. In nucleotides, the CDR3 is TGTGCCAGCAGTGACCGGGACAGCTCCTACGAGCAGTACTTC. Its protein product is CASSDRDSSYEQYF.

The rearrangement joins TRBV19 to TRBJ2-3; D is ambiguous. Germline V lookup: CDR1 LNHDA, CDR2 SQIVND (reference sequence). The CDR3 has 15 residues. With 1 base removed from V and 1 base from J, the gap between germline ends came to 9 bases. This CDR3 reads CASSIGGPGTDTQYF. The DNA of the CDR3 is TGTGCCAGTAGTATAGGAGGACCAGGCACAGATACGCAGTATTTT.

The chain is built from TRBV12-3 or TRBV12-4 and TRBJ2-3, with 10 bases fitting TRBD2. Germline trimming cut 8 bases from V and 7 bases from J; bases unmatched to any gene: 6. The CDR3 length is 13 residues. This CDR3 reads CASLSGGANTQYF. In nucleotides, the CDR3 is TGTGCCAGCCTGAGCGGGGGGGCAAATACGCAGTATTTT.

As regards this clone: The identical CDR3 is also encoded by other nucleotide sequences in the sample. The genes are TRBV4-3 and TRBJ2-7; TRBD2 is a possible D gene (5 bases). CDR1 is LGHNA, CDR2 YSLEER, per germline. Deletions cut 0 bases from V and 3 bases from J, with 6 bases between. This CDR3 comprises 13 residues. CDR3 bases: TGCGCCAGCAGCCAAGATCGGGGCTACGAGCAGTACTTC. Encoded protein: CASSQDRGYEQYF.

The CDR3 spells CASSSLGGLYQETQYF. The CDR3 bases are TGTGCCAGCAGCTCCCTCGGGGGACTTTACCAAGAGACCCAGTACTTC. This chain links TRBV5-6 with TRBJ2-5, with D maybe TRBD2 (6 bases). Trimming removed 3 bases at V and 0 bases at J, with 15 bases between. The CDR3 loop spans 16 amino acids. Germline CDR1 and CDR2: SGHDT and YYEEEE. The full variable domain, in which reference TRBV5-6 and TRBJ2-5 provide the parts outside the CDR3, is DAGVTQSPTHLIKTRGQQVTLRCSPKSGHDTVSWYQQALGQGPQFIFQYYEEEERQRGNFPDRFSGHQFPNYSSELNVNALLLGDSALYLCASSSLGGLYQETQYFGPGTRLLVL.

This clone was counted a single time. The J gene is TRBJ2-7, the V gene TRBV6-5; D not resolved. With 0 bases removed from V and 2 bases from J, the gap between germline ends came to 14 bases. There are 16 residues in the CDR3. CDR1 and CDR2 from the germline V gene are MNHEY and SVGAGI. CDR3: CASSYSIDRGAYEQYF. CDR3 DNA sequence: TGTGCCAGCAGTTACTCAATAGACCGTGGGGCCTACGAGCAGTACTTC.

This chain joins TRBV27 and TRBJ2-7; a possible D gene is TRBD2 (6 bases). V shed 6 bases and J shed 0 bases, with 12 bases lying between them. This CDR3 has 14 residues. Per germline, CDR1 MNHEY and CDR2 SMNVEV (reference sequence). CDR3 DNA: TGTGCCAGCAGGGTAGGGACTGGCTCCTACGAGCAGTACTTC. It specifies CASRVGTGSYEQYF.

The chain joins TRBV3-1 (or the pseudogene TRBV3-2) to TRBJ1-1, with TRBD1 identical over 7 bases. The junction had 8 bases not matched to a gene; V was cut back by 4 bases and J by 6 bases. This CDR3 contains 14 residues. The germline V gene encodes CDR1 LGHDT and CDR2 YNNKEL (reference sequence). The CDR3 bases are TGTGCCAGCAGCCTCTTCGGGACAGTCCCTGAAGCTTTCTTT. Protein product: CASSLFGTVPEAFF.

This clone has only one observation. This chain joins TRBV27 and TRBJ1-2; D remains ambiguous. Germline CDR1 and CDR2: MNHEY and SMNVEV (reference sequence). V shed 6 bases and J shed 7 bases, with 15 bases lying between them. The CDR3 length is 13 residues. CDR3 DNA sequence: TGTGCCAGCAGCACGTCGGGGAGAGGTGGCTACACCTTC. Translating gives CASSTSGRGGYTF.

This chain connects TRBV21-1 to TRBJ1-2. TRBV21-1 is classified as a pseudogene. The CDR3 covers 13 residues. The DNA for the CDR3 is TGTGCCAGCAGCAAAGCAAGGGTTCAGGGCTACACCTTC. Residues: CASSKARVQGYTF.

The chain joins TRBV7-9 to TRBJ2-5; D remains ambiguous. V was trimmed by 4 bases and J by 4 bases, leaving 13 bases between them. Germline V gene data show CDR1 as SEHNR and CDR2 as FQNEAQ (reference sequence). The CDR3 loop spans 14 amino acids. DNA of the CDR3: TGTGCCAGCAGCTCGCCTGGCGGCCCAGAGACCCAGTACTTC. It translates to CASSSPGGPETQYF.

V and J are TRBV2 and TRBJ1-1; D is uncertain. V was trimmed by 6 bases and J by 4 bases, leaving 12 bases between them. There are 13 residues in the CDR3. The germline V gene has CDR1 SNHLY and CDR2 FYNNEI. The CDR3 DNA reads TGTGCCAGCAGCCGCCGTGCAGCCACTGAAGCTTTCTTT. Protein sequence: CASSRRAATEAFF.

The rearrangement uses TRBV7-9 and TRBJ2-3; 8 bases agree with TRBD2. Per the germline V gene, CDR1 is SEHNR and CDR2 is FQNEAQ (reference sequence). This CDR3 comprises 15 residues. V shed 4 bases and J 0 bases; nucleotides not matched to a gene: 3. CDR3 coding DNA: TGTGCCAGCAGCTCGAGCGGGGGAAGCACAGATACGCAGTATTTT. It is translated as CASSSSGGSTDTQYF. The full variable domain, in which reference TRBV7-9 and TRBJ2-3 provide the parts outside the CDR3, is DTGVSQNPRHKITKRGQNVTFRCDPISEHNRLYWYRQTLGQGPEFLTYFQNEAQLEKSRLLSDRFSAERPKGSFSTLEIQRTEQGDSAMYLCASSSSGGSTDTQYFGPGTRLTVL.

In DNA, the CDR3 is TGTGCCAGCAGCAGTCGGACAGGGGGGGCCAATGAGCAGTTCTTC. It encodes CASSSRTGGANEQFF. The chain is built from TRBV7-2 and TRBJ2-1, with 10 bases aligning to TRBD1. V lost 5 bases, J lost 6 bases, and 7 bases stayed unmatched. Germline V lookup: CDR1 SGHTA, CDR2 FQGNSA. The CDR3 contains 15 residues. Together with reference TRBV7-2 and TRBJ2-1, the CDR3 gives the full variable domain: GAGVSQSPSNKVTEKGKDVELRCDPISGHTALYWYRQSLGQGLEFLIYFQGNSAPDKSGLPSDRFSAERTGGSVSTLTIQRTQQEDSAVYLCASSSRTGGANEQFFGPGTRLTVL.

The chain recombines TRBV14 with TRBJ1-2, with D possibly being TRBD1 (5 bases). Between the trimmed V and J ends, which lost 4 bases and 4 bases, there was a span of 13 bases. From germline, CDR1 is SGHDN and CDR2 FVKESK. CDR3 size: 14 residues. CDR3 bases: TGTGCCAGCAGCCTAGGGGTGGGGAGCTATGGCTACACCTTC. This encodes CASSLGVGSYGYTF.

CDR3 loop: CSASNEPASPLHF. The CDR3, as DNA: TGCAGTGCTAGTAATGAACCCGCATCACCCCTCCACTTT. This sequence joins TRBV20-1 and TRBJ1-6; D is uncertain. Germline values: CDR1 DFQATT, CDR2 SNEGSKA (reference sequence). The V gene lost 3 bases and the J gene lost 10 bases, with 13 bases spanning the gap. The CDR3 is 13 amino acids.

V is TRBV5-1 and J is TRBJ1-2; D ambiguous. This CDR3 comprises 14 residues. Per germline, CDR1 SGHRS and CDR2 YFSETQ. The ends were cut back, 4 bases at V and 4 bases at J, with 14 bases in the middle. The CDR3 DNA sequence: TGCGCCAGCAGCCCACGTGGACCAAGCTATGGCTACACCTTC. Its protein is CASSPRGPSYGYTF.

V usage is TRBV9 and J usage is TRBJ1-2, with 10 nucleotides matching TRBD1. CDR1 and CDR2 (germline): SGDLS, YYNGEE. The CDR3 covers 15 residues. V lost 2 bases to trimming and J lost 0 bases; unmatched junction nucleotides: 1. The CDR3 DNA reads TGTGCCAGCAGCGTCGACAGGGGGCCTAACTATGGCTACACCTTC. It specifies CASSVDRGPNYGYTF.

The chain carries TRBV19 and TRBJ1-2, with 9 bases identical to TRBD1. Trimming cost V 7 bases and J 4 bases; bases outside gene matches: 13. Germline values: CDR1 LNHDA, CDR2 SQIVND (reference sequence). The CDR3 has 16 residues. The CDR3 is CASTSRPGTGSYGYTF. The CDR3 DNA sequence: TGTGCCAGTACCTCTCGTCCCGGGACAGGGTCCTATGGCTACACCTTC. Together with reference TRBV19 and TRBJ1-2, the CDR3 gives the full variable domain: DGGITQSPKYLFRKEGQNVTLSCEQNLNHDAMYWYRQDPGQGLRLIYYSQIVNDFQKGDIAEGYSVSREKKESFPLTVTSAQKNPTAFYLCASTSRPGTGSYGYTFGSGTRLTVV.

This clone was detected a few times. This chain joins TRBV9 and TRBJ1-3; D is uncertain. Germline assignment: CDR1 SGDLS and CDR2 YYNGEE. Trimming removed 7 bases from V and 4 bases from J, with 12 bases in between. The CDR3 totals 13 residues. In DNA, the CDR3 is TGTGCCAGCGCCCCGGCGGTCGGAAACACCATATATTTT. Protein: CASAPAVGNTIYF. Combining the CDR3 with reference TRBV9 and TRBJ1-3 gives the whole variable domain DSGVTQTPKHLITATGQRVTLRCSPRSGDLSVYWYQQSLDQGLQFLIQYYNGEERAKGNILERFSAQQFPDLHSELNLSSLELGDSALYFCASAPAVGNTIYFGEGSWLTVV.

This clone was found once. The chain links TRBV6-5 to TRBJ2-5, with 11 bases fitting TRBD2. CDR1 and CDR2 from the germline V gene are MNHEY and SVGAGI. J was trimmed by 5 bases and V by 5 bases; bases with no gene match: 7. The CDR3 length is 15 residues. The CDR3 DNA follows: TGTGCCAGCAGTCCGGTAGCGGGGGGGCCGGAGACCCAGTACTTC. Its translation: CASSPVAGGPETQYF.

This sequence joins TRBV5-4 and TRBJ2-5; tentative D call: TRBD2 (7 bases). The CDR3 is made up of 13 amino acids. Germline V gene lookup returns CDR1 SGHNT and CDR2 YYREEE (reference sequence). The V and J ends lost 8 bases and 5 bases respectively, with 16 bases between them. CDR3 coding DNA: TGTGCCAGTAACCCTGGGGGGGCTGAGACCCAGTACTTC. This gives the protein CASNPGGAETQYF.

The V gene is TRBV27, the J gene TRBJ2-5, with TRBD2 matching 13 bases. The CDR3 is made up of 16 amino acids. The V gene end was trimmed by 5 bases and the J gene end by 4 bases; junction bases not matched to a gene: 7. Germline values: CDR1 MNHEY, CDR2 SMNVEV (reference sequence). CDR3 DNA: TGTGCCAGCAGTACGCCACGGACTAGCGGGAGAGAGACCCAGTACTTC. It encodes CASSTPRTSGRETQYF.